The next 18 T cell receptor beta chains were all read from a single sample in a study of PD-1 blockade in mismatch repair-deficient tumors. Repertoires were generated with immunoSEQ multiplex PCR, while TCRdb's copy carries only in-frame clones and drops some. The repertoire holds around 48,000 clones, over 65% seen once, with more than 2.5% in the top ten. The sample was peripheral blood, taken 4 weeks after starting pembrolizumab. Receptor source: an adult with mismatch repair-deficient cancer.

CDR3 coding DNA: TGTGCCAGCAGCCTCGGGACTAGCGGGAGCTTCACAGATACGCAGTATTTT. This codes for CASSLGTSGSFTDTQYF. The chain recombines TRBV7-2 with TRBJ2-3, with 14 nucleotides matching TRBD2. The CDR3 spans 17 residues. Germline assignment: CDR1 SGHTA and CDR2 FQGNSA. Unmatched junction bases numbered 6, after V lost 5 bases and J lost 2 bases.

This clone was observed a few times. The CDR3 region is CAISDMSGSTGEQYF. The CDR3 DNA is TGTGCCATCAGTGATATGAGCGGGAGCACCGGCGAGCAGTACTTC. This sequence joins TRBV10-3 and TRBJ2-7; 8 nucleotides agree with TRBD2. CDR3 size: 15 residues. V lost 3 bases, J lost 6 bases, and 10 bases stayed unmatched. CDR1 is ENHRY, CDR2 SYGVKD, per germline.

This clone occurred once. The CDR3 coding sequence is TGTGCCAGCAGCGACAGGGGCGGGCGGGAAAAACTGTTTTTT. This encodes CASSDRGGREKLFF. V usage is TRBV7-9 and J usage is TRBJ1-4; 8 positions match TRBD1. This CDR3 region has 14 residues. Germline V gene lookup returns CDR1 SEHNR and CDR2 FQNEAQ (reference sequence). V dropped 5 bases and J dropped 8; count of bases not matched to a gene: 7.

The genes are TRBV4-2 and TRBJ1-2, with 8 bases fitting TRBD1. The germline gives CDR1 LGHNA, CDR2 YNFKEQ. The CDR3 runs to 15 residues. J lost 0 bases, V lost 4 bases, and 4 bases had no gene match. The CDR3: CASSPRTGTNYGYTF. CDR3 bases: TGTGCCAGCAGCCCTCGGACAGGGACTAACTATGGCTACACCTTC.

This clone was counted a single time. The chain employs TRBV14 and TRBJ1-1; possible D gene TRBD1, 5 bases. CDR3 length: 14 amino acids. The V end lost 3 bases, the J end lost 4 bases, and 12 bases lay between the germline ends. Germline lookup yields CDR1 SGHDN and CDR2 FVKESK. CDR3: CASSQGGLGTEAFF. The CDR3 nucleotides are TGTGCCAGCAGCCAGGGGGGACTAGGCACTGAAGCTTTCTTT.

V and J are TRBV5-3 and TRBJ2-1, with D hard to call. TRBV5-3 is annotated as an ORF whose role is uncertain. The germline V and J ends were trimmed by 4 bases and 3 bases, with 5 bases remaining between them. CDR3 length: 12 residues. This CDR3 reads CARSPRYNEQFF. CDR3 DNA: TGTGCCAGAAGCCCTCGCTACAATGAGCAGTTCTTC.

The chain is built from TRBV7-2 and TRBJ2-7; 7 bases fit TRBD2. The V and J ends lost 6 bases and 6 bases, in that order; junction bases with no gene match: 14. Per the germline V gene, CDR1 is SGHTA and CDR2 is FQGNSA. There are 15 residues in the CDR3. For the CDR3, the DNA is TGTGCCAGCAGTTCCAGGTTTGCGGGAGTTCGCGAGCAGTACTTC. Its protein is CASSSRFAGVREQYF.

The chain uses TRBV2 and TRBJ1-2; D remains ambiguous. This CDR3 is built from 14 residues. Germline CDR1 reads SNHLY; CDR2 reads FYNNEI. The ends were cut back, 2 bases at V and 7 bases at J, with 14 bases in the middle. CDR3 DNA sequence: TGTGCCAGCAGTGAACTATTCGACGGGCTTGGCTACACCTTC. Translated: CASSELFDGLGYTF.

The rearrangement uses TRBV5-1 and TRBJ1-1; D not resolved. Trimming took off 0 bases at V and 4 bases at J, with 10 bases between the two ends. The CDR3 consists of 14 residues. Germline lookup yields CDR1 SGHRS and CDR2 YFSETQ. This CDR3 is CASSLVGPATEAFF. CDR3 DNA sequence: TGCGCCAGCAGCTTGGTCGGGCCAGCCACTGAAGCTTTCTTT.

This sequence joins TRBV7-2 and TRBJ2-1; D gene ambiguous. Deletions cut 0 bases from V and 7 bases from J, with 7 bases between. The V gene's germline CDR1 is SGHTA and CDR2 FQGNSA. This CDR3 region has 13 residues. Here the CDR3 reads CASSLALKNEQFF. The CDR3 DNA is TGTGCCAGCAGCTTAGCTTTGAAGAATGAGCAGTTCTTC.

CDR3 amino acids: CASSVSVAGGTGELFF. DNA of the CDR3: TGTGCCAGCAGTGTTTCGGTAGCGGGGGGCACCGGGGAGCTGTTTTTT. The V gene is TRBV2, the J gene TRBJ2-2; 10 nucleotides align to TRBD2. V trimming: 4 bases; J trimming: 4 bases; junction bases outside the gene matches: 6. CDR1 and CDR2 (germline): SNHLY, FYNNEI. The CDR3 covers 16 residues.

This chain joins TRBV7-9 and TRBJ1-5; a possible D gene is TRBD1 (6 bases). CDR3 size: 12 residues. In germline, CDR1 is SEHNR, CDR2 FQNEAQ (reference sequence). The V and J ends lost 8 bases and 1 base respectively, with 6 bases between them. CDR3 bases: TGTGCCAGCCAGGGGAGCAATCAGCCCCAGCATTTT. As protein: CASQGSNQPQHF.

This CDR3 is CASSFGTRFEKLFF. The CDR3 nucleotides are TGTGCCAGCAGCTTCGGGACACGGTTTGAAAAACTGTTTTTT. The chain couples TRBV5-6 to TRBJ1-4, with a possible D match to TRBD1 (6 bases). In germline, CDR1 is SGHDT, CDR2 YYEEEE. This CDR3 is 14 amino acids long. The ends were cut back, 2 bases at V and 7 bases at J, with 12 bases in the middle.

This chain uses TRBV15 with TRBJ2-7; 10 bases match TRBD1. V lost 3 bases and J lost 3; bases outside the gene matches: 11. The germline V gene has CDR1 LNHNV and CDR2 YYDKDF (reference sequence). This CDR3 has 17 residues. The CDR3 region has the DNA TGTGCCACCAGCAGCGCAATCCGGGACAGGGGAATCTACGAGCAGTACTTC. Amino acid sequence: CATSSAIRDRGIYEQYF.

This clone was observed a single time. This chain joins TRBV11-1 and TRBJ2-1, with 8 bases identical to TRBD2. Germline V lookup: CDR1 SGHAT, CDR2 FQDESV (reference sequence). The trim removed 1 base at V and 5 bases at J, leaving 13 bases unmatched. The CDR3 sequence is 18 residues long. The CDR3 DNA is TGTGCCAGCAGCTTAGGCTTATCGGCGGGAGGAGACAACAATGAGCAGTTCTTC. This translates into CASSLGLSAGGDNNEQFF.

This clone appeared once. The genes are TRBV5-6 and TRBJ1-2, with D hard to call. Germline V gene lookup returns CDR1 SGHDT and CDR2 YYEEEE. The CDR3 is 15 residues long. Trimming took off 5 bases at V and 0 bases at J, with 14 bases between the two ends. In DNA, the CDR3 is TGTGCCAGCAGAAAGGGCCCCGGCACTAACTATGGCTACACCTTC. This encodes CASRKGPGTNYGYTF.

The gene calls are TRBV11-2 and TRBJ1-4, with unresolved D. The germline gives CDR1 SGHAT, CDR2 FQNNGV. The V end was cut by 3 bases, the J end by 8 bases, with 7 bases between. The CDR3 length is 12 residues. The CDR3 nucleotides read TGTGCCAGCAGCTTCGGACGCGAAAAACTGTTTTTT. Translated: CASSFGREKLFF.

In this sample, this clone turned up a few times. This chain uses TRBV5-1 with TRBJ1-1; D remains ambiguous. V was trimmed by 4 bases and J by 0 bases, leaving 19 bases between them. CDR3 length: 17 residues. Germline assignment: CDR1 SGHRS and CDR2 YFSETQ. In nucleotides, the CDR3 is TGCGCCAGCAGCCACGGACGGCTTCTCCCAATGAACACTGAAGCTTTCTTT. Translation gives CASSHGRLLPMNTEAFF.